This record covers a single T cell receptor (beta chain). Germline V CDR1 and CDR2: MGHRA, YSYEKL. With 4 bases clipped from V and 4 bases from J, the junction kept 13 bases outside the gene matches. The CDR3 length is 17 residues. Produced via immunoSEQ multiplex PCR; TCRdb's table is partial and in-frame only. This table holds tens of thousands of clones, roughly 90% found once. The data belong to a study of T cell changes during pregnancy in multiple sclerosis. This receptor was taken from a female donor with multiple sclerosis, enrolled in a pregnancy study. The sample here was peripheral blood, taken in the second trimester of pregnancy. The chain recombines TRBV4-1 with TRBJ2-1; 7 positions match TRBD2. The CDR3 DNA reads TGCGCCAGCAGCCCTAGATCAGGCCTAGCGGTGTACAATGAGCAGTTCTTC. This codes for CASSPRSGLAVYNEQFF.